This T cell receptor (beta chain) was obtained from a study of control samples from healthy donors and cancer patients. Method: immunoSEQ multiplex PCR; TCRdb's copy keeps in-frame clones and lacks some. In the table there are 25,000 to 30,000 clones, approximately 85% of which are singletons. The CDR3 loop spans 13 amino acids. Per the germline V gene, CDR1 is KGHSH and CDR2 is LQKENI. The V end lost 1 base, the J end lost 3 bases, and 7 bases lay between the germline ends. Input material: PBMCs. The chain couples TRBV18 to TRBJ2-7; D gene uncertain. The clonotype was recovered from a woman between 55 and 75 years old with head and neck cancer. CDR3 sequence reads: CASSPQNSYEQYF. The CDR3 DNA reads TGTGCCAGCTCACCACAAAACAGCTACGAGCAGTACTTC.